One and the same sample provided the 9 T cell receptor beta chains below, sequenced in a study of blood T cell repertoires in COVID-19 (TCRdb year 2020). Library method: the immunoSEQ multiplex PCR assay. The immuneACCESS repertoire file appears here via TCRdb, limited to in-frame rearrangements. These files lack a portion of the clones; in checked studies, under half of the deficit traces to unresolved V genes, and the cause of the others is not known. This sample comprises 150,000 to 190,000 clones, about 86% of them detected only once. The biggest ten clones account for approximately 7.3% of the sample. Specimen: PBMCs or T cells enriched from blood (not recorded which). These receptors came from a man aged 50 to 59 who had recovered from COVID-19.

Only a few counts were recorded for this clone. The J gene is TRBJ1-1, the V gene TRBV19; weak D call: TRBD1 (5 bases). Germline assignment: CDR1 LNHDA and CDR2 SQIVND (reference sequence). CDR3 size: 12 residues. Trimming pared 9 bases from V and 7 bases from J, leaving 15 bases between. CDR3 DNA: TGTGCCAGCCGGACACTGCCACATGAAGCTTTCTTT. Its protein product is CASRTLPHEAFF.

In its sample, this clone was seen once. The genes are TRBV18 and TRBJ2-5; D possibly corresponds to TRBD1 (5 bases). This CDR3 spans 17 amino acids. V lost 3 bases and J lost 2, with 19 bases in between. CDR1 KGHSH and CDR2 LQKENI come from the germline V gene. CDR3 sequence reads: CASSPMSVGRLQETQYF. As DNA, the CDR3 is TGTGCCAGCTCACCGATGTCCGTGGGGCGCCTACAAGAGACCCAGTACTTC.

The genes are TRBV6-2 or TRBV6-3 and TRBJ2-7, with TRBD2 identical over 8 bases. The CDR3 contains 14 residues. V lost 8 bases to trimming and J lost 1 base; unmatched junction nucleotides: 7. Germline CDR1 reads MNHEY; CDR2 reads SVGEGT. CDR3 in amino acids: CASRRGLGSYEQYF. DNA for the CDR3: TGTGCCAGCCGCCGGGGACTAGGGTCCTACGAGCAGTACTTC.

This chain joins TRBV5-1 and TRBJ1-4, with 12 bases matching TRBD1. The CDR3 loop spans 19 amino acids. Germline assignment: CDR1 SGHRS and CDR2 YFSETQ. Trimming removed 0 bases from V and 7 bases from J; junction bases left unmatched: 13. The DNA for the CDR3 is TGCGCCAGCAGCTTGGACGTAAGGCGGGACAGGGGGCGCCGTGAAAAACTGTTTTTT. Its protein is CASSLDVRRDRGRREKLFF.

V and J are TRBV5-8 and TRBJ1-5; possible D gene TRBD1, 6 bases. The CDR3 is 16 amino acids. The germline CDR1 and CDR2 sequences are SGHTS and YDEGEE. V was shortened by 0 bases and J by 3 bases, with 13 bases between the two germline ends. The CDR3 DNA follows: TGTGCCAGCAGCTTGGAGGCTGGGACAAACAATCAGCCCCAGCATTTT. Its translation: CASSLEAGTNNQPQHF.

The gene calls are TRBV9 and TRBJ1-2, with D maybe TRBD1 (5 bases). The CDR3 totals 11 residues. Germline V CDR1 and CDR2: SGDLS, YYNGEE. V lost 7 bases, J lost 5 bases, and 9 bases lay in between. CDR3 nucleotides: TGTGCCAGCTGGGGGGTTTATGGCTACACCTTC. It translates to CASWGVYGYTF.

The chain links TRBV7-3 to TRBJ1-2, with TRBD1 as a possible D gene (6 bases). The CDR3 length is 15 residues. V was clipped by 4 bases and J by 4 bases, with 16 bases between them. Germline values: CDR1 SGHTA, CDR2 FQGTGA. CDR3: CASSSRPTGFYGYTF. The CDR3 coding sequence is TGTGCCAGCAGCTCAAGGCCTACAGGGTTCTATGGCTACACCTTC.

CDR3 loop: CASSDMGTSVNEQFF. The CDR3, as DNA: TGTGCCAGCAGCGATATGGGGACTAGCGTAAATGAGCAGTTCTTC. The chain employs TRBV9 and TRBJ2-1; the match to TRBD2 covers 10 bases. V shed 3 bases and J 7 bases; nucleotides not matched to a gene: 7. The CDR3 loop spans 15 amino acids. Germline V gene data show CDR1 as SGDLS and CDR2 as YYNGEE.

This clone was found once. The chain is built from TRBV14 and TRBJ1-1, with 9 bases aligning to TRBD1. Trimming took 0 bases from V and 11 from J; bases not matched to a gene: 4. The germline gives CDR1 SGHDN, CDR2 FVKESK. There are 13 residues in the CDR3. The CDR3 loop reads CASSQERTGVAFF. CDR3 nucleotide sequence: TGTGCCAGCAGCCAAGAGAGGACAGGGGTTGCTTTCTTT. The full variable domain, completed using reference TRBV14 and TRBJ1-1, is EAGVTQFPSHSVIEKGQTVTLRCDPISGHDNLYWYRRVMGKEIKFLLHFVKESKQDESGMPNNRFLAERTGGTYSTLKVQPAELEDSGVYFCASSQERTGVAFFGQGTRLTVV.